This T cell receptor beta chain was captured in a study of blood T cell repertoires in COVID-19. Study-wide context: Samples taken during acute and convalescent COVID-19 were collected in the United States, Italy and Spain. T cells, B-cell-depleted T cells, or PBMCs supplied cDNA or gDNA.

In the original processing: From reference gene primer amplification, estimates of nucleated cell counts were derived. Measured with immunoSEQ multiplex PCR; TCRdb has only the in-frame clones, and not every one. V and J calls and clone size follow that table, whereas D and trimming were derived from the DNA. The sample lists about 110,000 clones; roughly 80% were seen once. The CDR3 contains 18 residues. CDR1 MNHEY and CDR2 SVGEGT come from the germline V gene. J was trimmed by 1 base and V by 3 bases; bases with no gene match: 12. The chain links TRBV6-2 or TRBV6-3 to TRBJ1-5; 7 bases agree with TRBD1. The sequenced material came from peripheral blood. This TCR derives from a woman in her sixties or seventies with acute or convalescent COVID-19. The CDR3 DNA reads TGTGCCAGCAGTTATCTTCGGCAGGGGGTGACAAGCAATCAGCCCCAGCATTTT. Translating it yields CASSYLRQGVTSNQPQHF.